This paragraph covers one T cell receptor (beta chain) sequence. These data are taken from a study of blood T cell repertoires in COVID-19. The germline CDR1 and CDR2 sequences are LGHNA and YSLEER. The CDR3 spans 15 residues. Trimming at V came to 0 bases and at J to 6 bases, leaving 3 bases not matched to a gene. Original processing methods: Reference gene primer amplification gave nucleated cell count estimates. Method: immunoSEQ multiplex PCR; TCRdb's copy keeps in-frame clones and lacks some. V and J calls and clone size are those listed in that table; D and trimming were worked out from the DNA. The sample yields around 370,000 clones, roughly 86% seen once.

The sequenced material came from peripheral blood. This sequence was found in a woman aged 65 to 85 with COVID-19, enrolled during active disease. This chain joins TRBV4-3 and TRBJ2-2; 8 nucleotides line up with TRBD1. CDR3 nucleotide sequence: TGCGCCAGCAGCCAAGACAGGGGGCATGCCGGGGAGCTGTTTTTT. Amino acids: CASSQDRGHAGELFF.